This T cell receptor (beta chain) was found in a study of OX40 agonist ivuxolimab in advanced cancers. Study observations and caveats: Blood T cells, both CD4+ and CD8+, expanded clonally by week 6 at 0.1 to 3.0 mg/kg.

About this clone itself: Its antigen is currently unknown. Other DNA variants within this sample encode the same CDR3.

Germline V gene lookup returns CDR1 SGDLS and CDR2 YYNGEE. After removal of 0 bases from V and 4 bases from J, the junction contained 6 bases not matched to a gene. The CDR3 runs to 15 residues. TCRdb keeps only in-frame clones here, not all; method: immunoSEQ multiplex PCR. The sample gives some 70,000 clones, about 80% of which show up once; 1.4% is in the top ten. The chain joins TRBV9 to TRBJ2-7; TRBD2 matches at 8 bases. The receptor was derived from an adult with an advanced solid tumor such as melanoma, head and neck, liver or kidney cancer. The specimen was CD4+ or CD8+ T cells sorted from blood, collected in a trial of the OX40 agonist ivuxolimab. Written as DNA, the CDR3 is TGTGCCAGCAGCGTAGGGGGCGGGGGGACGTACGAGCAGTACTTC. Protein product: CASSVGGGGTYEQYF.